This T cell receptor beta chain came from a study of spatial heterogeneity in lung cancer. Study-level information: Those follow-up PBMC samples that were available underwent sequencing, at a median interval of roughly two years following resection.

Time point meaning: blood at routine non-recurrence follow-up after resection. TCRdb independently ran MiXCR on the 5' RACE reads; one entry per CDR3 protein. Here the sample spans roughly 46,000 distinct CDR3 sequences, around 11% being singletons. With 5 bases clipped from V and 0 bases from J, the junction kept 5 bases outside the gene matches. Germline V gene lookup returns CDR1 ENHRY and CDR2 SYGVKD. The CDR3 covers 17 residues. Ten or more counts support this clonotype. The sequencing here drew on PBMCs, taken at follow-up. This TCR was recovered from a male donor with early-stage non-small cell lung cancer. V and J are TRBV10-3 and TRBJ2-3; 13 bases match TRBD2. The CDR3 DNA reads as TGTGCCATCAGTCTAGGGACTAGCGGGACCAGCACAGATACGCAGTATTTT. Its translation is CAISLGTSGTSTDTQYF.